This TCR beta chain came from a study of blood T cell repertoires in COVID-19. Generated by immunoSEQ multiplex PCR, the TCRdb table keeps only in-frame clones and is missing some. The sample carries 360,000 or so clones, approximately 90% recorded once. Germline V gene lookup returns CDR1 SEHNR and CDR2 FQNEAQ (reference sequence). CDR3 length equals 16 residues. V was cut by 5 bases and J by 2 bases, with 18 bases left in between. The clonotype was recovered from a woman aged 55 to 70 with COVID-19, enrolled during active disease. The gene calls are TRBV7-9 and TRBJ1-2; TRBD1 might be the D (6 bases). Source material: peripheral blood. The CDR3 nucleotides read TGTGCCAGCAGCCCCTACATAGGACAGTTAAACTATGGCTACACCTTC. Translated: CASSPYIGQLNYGYTF.